This T cell receptor beta chain was sequenced for a study of OX40 agonist ivuxolimab in advanced cancers. For the study in its entirety: The costimulatory receptor OX40 (CD134) was targeted by ivuxolimab, a fully human IgG2 agonistic monoclonal antibody. Intravenous ivuxolimab was administered to patients every 2 weeks at six dose levels: 0.01, 0.1, 0.3, 1.5, 3 and 10 mg/kg. Of the roughly 52 dose-escalation patients, hepatocellular carcinoma was present in 19, melanoma in some 15, renal cell carcinoma in 9 and head and neck cancer in 9. A male proportion of around 80% and a mean age of approximately 55 years, ranging from about 23 to 90, were recorded for the dose-escalation cohort. Patients were allowed to have had prior anti-PD-1, anti-PD-L1 or anti-CTLA-4 therapy, and less than 45% of the dose-escalation patients had previously received checkpoint inhibitors. Partial responses occurred in three dose-escalation patients: two with cutaneous melanoma and one with hepatocellular carcinoma. Peripheral TCRbeta sequencing aimed to test whether ivuxolimab altered TCR sequence diversity and caused clonal T-cell expansion. The paper reports the monotherapy dose-escalation portion (N of about 50 patients) of the phase I ivuxolimab trial.

Beyond this particular receptor, the publication reports: After ivuxolimab, more expanded clones were found on average in CD8+ T cells than in CD4+ T cells. Antigen specificity was not determined for the clonally expanded peripheral T cells. In the 0.1-3.0 mg/kg groups, partial responders had among the lowest normalized peripheral clonal expansion, particularly in CD8+ T cells. At doses of 0.1 to 3.0 mg/kg, clonal expansion of both CD4+ and CD8+ T cells in blood was seen between baseline and week 6. Low levels of normalized T-cell clonal expansion were also shown by some nonresponding patients.

Patients with a history of autoimmune disease or receiving systemic immunosuppression were excluded from the trial. In every dose cohort, peripheral blood was drawn for TCR sequencing at baseline, cycle 4 day 1, and cycle 7 day 1. The samples were drawn from a first-in-human, open-label, multicenter phase I dose-escalation trial of ivuxolimab. Adults with locally advanced or metastatic melanoma, renal cell carcinoma, hepatocellular carcinoma or head and neck squamous cell carcinoma were enrolled in the trial. CD4+ and CD8+ T cells were sorted separately from peripheral blood before TCR sequencing. V is cut by 6 bases and J by 0 bases, and the space between the germline ends is 10 bases. The CDR3 measures 14 amino acids from cysteine to phenylalanine. The retained sequence is limited to the CDR3, 42 bases, with the frame set at the first base. Reading the germline V gene gives CDR1 ENHRY and CDR2 SYGVKD.

Turning to this clone: There is no known antigen for this receptor. Per-base quality was not reported, and no clone a single base away is much larger than it.

To sequence the TCRbeta CDR3 region, genomic DNA was isolated from the sorted cells. TCRbeta CDR3 regions were sequenced using the immunoSEQ Assay. What TCRdb holds here is the immuneACCESS table cut down to in-frame rearrangements. Part of the clones is not present; checked against another copy, under half of the missing clones reflect an unresolved V gene, and the others are unexplained. The table for this sample lists about 66,000 clones; 75% to 90% of them were counted only once. 2% to 2.5% of the sample lies in the top ten. The clonotype was recovered from an adult with an advanced solid tumor such as melanoma, head and neck, liver or kidney cancer. The chain uses TRBV10-3 and TRBJ2-3, with TRBD2 tentatively as D gene (6 bases match). This sample comprised CD4+ or CD8+ T cells sorted from blood, obtained in a trial of the OX40 agonist ivuxolimab. In nucleotides, the sequence is TGTGCCATCAGGGGGGACTTTAGCACAGATACGCAGTATTTT. This yields the protein CAIRGDFSTDTQYF.